There are a few counts of the clone carrying this TCR beta chain. Its antigen is unidentified. These data belong to a study of T-cell memory formation after mild COVID-19. Study findings and constraints: Contracting clones from day 15 to 85 had balanced CD4/CD8; later expanders favoured CD4+. Contracting CD4+ clones were located mainly in CM and EM, and CD8+ clones in EMRA. In pre-infection memory, a portion of responding clones appeared, which suggested that cross-reactive memory joined.

V lost 6 bases and J 0 bases, leaving 18 bases between the germline ends. Germline V gene lookup returns CDR1 DFQATT and CDR2 SNEGSKA (reference sequence). The CDR3 totals 16 residues. TCR alpha and TCR beta cDNA libraries carrying sample barcodes and UMIs were produced by 5'RACE using constant-segment primers. TCRdb analysed the 5' RACE reads with MiXCR anew, one entry per CDR3 protein. Of about 290,000 distinct CDR3 sequences listed, approximately 16% are singletons. This sequence originates from a young man who had mild COVID-19 (a few samples of this study predate the infection). Cell type and time point are not known. The specimen sequenced was PBMCs or a T cell subset sorted from them (not recorded which). This chain links TRBV20-1 with TRBJ2-1; D is ambiguous. The CDR3 sequence is CSASGAIITSYNEQFF. CDR3 nucleotides: TGCAGTGCCAGTGGAGCTATTATCACCTCCTACAATGAGCAGTTCTTC.